The 17 T cell receptor beta chains below all came from one sample that was sequenced in a study of blood T cell repertoires in COVID-19. This table comes from immunoSEQ multiplex PCR, and its TCRdb copy is limited to in-frame clones, with some not included. The data contain 150,000 to 200,000 clones, 80% to 85% of them singletons. Sequencing was performed on peripheral blood. These receptor sequences come from a human donor with acute or convalescent COVID-19. The donor label of this sample is uncertain.

This chain links TRBV7-6 with TRBJ2-7; D gene uncertain. The CDR3 loop spans 15 amino acids. The V gene lost 1 base and the J gene lost 5 bases, with 15 bases spanning the gap. Germline-derived CDR1 and CDR2 are SGHVS and FNYEAQ. The DNA for the CDR3 is TGTGCCAGCAGCTTAGGGCAGGCAGACAAGGACGAGCAGTACTTC. The encoded protein is CASSLGQADKDEQYF.

The chain carries TRBV5-6 and TRBJ1-4; 8 bases agree with TRBD1. The CDR3 spans 15 residues. V lost 0 bases, J lost 7 bases, and 5 bases stayed unmatched. Per germline, CDR1 SGHDT and CDR2 YYEEEE. CDR3 coding DNA: TGTGCCAGCAGCTTGGCCCAGGGGGCTTTTGAAAAACTGTTTTTT. Translated, it gives CASSLAQGAFEKLFF.

This clone appeared a few times. This sequence joins TRBV19 and TRBJ2-7; D is perhaps TRBD1 (6 bases). The germline V and J ends were trimmed by 4 bases and 0 bases, with 16 bases remaining between them. The CDR3 extends over 16 amino acids. Germline CDR1 reads LNHDA; CDR2 reads SQIVND (reference sequence). The DNA of the CDR3 is TGTGCCAGTAGTACCCTGGGGCAGGGGAACTCCTACGAGCAGTACTTC. Translated: CASSTLGQGNSYEQYF.

V usage is TRBV5-1 and J usage is TRBJ1-1; D may be TRBD1 (6 bases). CDR1 SGHRS and CDR2 YFSETQ come from the germline V gene. This CDR3 has 17 residues. The V gene lost 3 bases and the J gene lost 0 bases, with 18 bases spanning the gap. CDR3 protein: CASSSNPGTTMNTEAFF. The CDR3 DNA sequence: TGCGCCAGCAGCTCGAACCCCGGGACAACCATGAACACTGAAGCTTTCTTT.

The genes are TRBV2 and TRBJ1-1; D unclear. This CDR3 has 11 amino acids. Germline V CDR1 and CDR2: SNHLY, FYNNEI. The V gene lost 2 bases and the J gene lost 4 bases, with 2 bases spanning the gap. Here the CDR3 reads CASSELTEAFF. CDR3 bases: TGTGCCAGCAGTGAACTCACTGAAGCTTTCTTT.

This chain joins TRBV7-2 and TRBJ1-5; no definite D call. CDR1 SGHTA and CDR2 FQGNSA come from the germline V gene. The CDR3 extends over 13 amino acids. The V end was cut by 5 bases, the J end by 4 bases, with 9 bases between. In DNA form, the CDR3 reads TGTGCCAGCAGCGGAGAGGTGAATCAGCCCCAGCATTTT. Its protein is CASSGEVNQPQHF.

A note on this clone: Different DNA sequences within this sample yield the same CDR3. V gene TRBV5-1 combines with J gene TRBJ1-5; D may be TRBD1 (5 bases). This CDR3 region has 16 residues. Germline loops: CDR1 SGHRS, CDR2 YFSETQ. With 0 bases removed from V and 0 bases from J, the gap between germline ends came to 10 bases. CDR3 bases: TGCGCCAGCAGCTTGGGGGGCAGAAATAGCAATCAGCCCCAGCATTTT. This codes for CASSLGGRNSNQPQHF.

The chain couples TRBV2 to TRBJ2-5; D is perhaps TRBD1 (5 bases). Trimming shortened V by 7 bases and J by 5 bases, and 11 bases separated the two germline ends. Germline V gene lookup returns CDR1 SNHLY and CDR2 FYNNEI. The CDR3 is made up of 12 amino acids. This CDR3 is CASIQAGETQYF. Written as DNA, the CDR3 is TGTGCCAGCATACAAGCAGGGGAGACCCAGTACTTC.

This clone was counted a single time. The CDR3 sequence: CASSYSRNTEAFF. The CDR3 nucleotides are TGTGCCAGCAGTTACTCCAGGAACACTGAAGCTTTCTTT. The chain uses TRBV6-5 and TRBJ1-1, with D hard to call. V dropped 0 bases and J dropped 1 base, with 3 bases sitting between them. The CDR3 runs 13 residues. Germline CDR1 MNHEY, CDR2 SVGAGI.

The J gene is TRBJ2-2, the V gene TRBV28; 7 bases are a match to TRBD2. J gave up 4 bases and V 3 bases, and 5 bases lay outside the gene matches. Per the germline V gene, CDR1 is MDHEN and CDR2 is SYDVKM. This CDR3 has 15 residues. CDR3 sequence (DNA): TGTGCCAGCAGTTTCGAGGGACTAATCACCGGGGAGCTGTTTTTT. Protein sequence: CASSFEGLITGELFF.

About this clone: Different DNA sequences within this sample yield the same CDR3. The chain carries TRBV18 and TRBJ2-7; perhaps TRBD2 as D (5 bases). The CDR3 spans 11 residues. V lost 3 bases and J 7 bases, leaving 7 bases between the germline ends. The germline CDR1 and CDR2 sequences are KGHSH and LQKENI. The CDR3 loop reads CASSPGGEQYF. The DNA for the CDR3 is TGTGCCAGCTCACCCGGCGGGGAGCAGTACTTC. Filled out from reference TRBV18 and TRBJ2-7, the complete variable domain reads NAGVMQNPRHLVRRRGQEARLRCSPMKGHSHVYWYRQLPEEGLKFMVYLQKENIIDESGMPKERFSAEFPKEGPSILRIQQVVRGDSAAYFCASSPGGEQYFGPGTRLTVT.

This chain links TRBV29-1 with TRBJ1-1; the D is unclear. Germline values: CDR1 SQVTM, CDR2 ANQGSEA. This CDR3 comprises 12 residues. Trimming shortened V by 7 bases and J by 2 bases, and 11 bases separated the two germline ends. CDR3 region: CSGQIENTEAFF. The CDR3 nucleotides read TGCAGCGGTCAGATTGAAAACACTGAAGCTTTCTTT.

The chain uses TRBV5-1 and TRBJ2-7; 7 nucleotides line up with TRBD1. The V gene's germline CDR1 is SGHRS and CDR2 YFSETQ. The CDR3 is made up of 13 amino acids. Trimming removed 5 bases from V and 3 bases from J; junction bases left unmatched: 5. For the CDR3, the DNA is TGCGCCAGCAGTCACACAGGGGACTACGAGCAGTACTTC. Translating gives CASSHTGDYEQYF.

This chain connects TRBV21-1 to TRBJ2-1; the D call TRBD1 from the table was never checked on the DNA. TRBV21-1 is assigned pseudogene status. The CDR3 extends over 18 amino acids. In DNA, the CDR3 is TGTGCCAGCAGCAAAGGGGGAACAGGCGGTAGCTCCTACAATGAGCAGTTCTTC. It specifies CASSKGGTGGSSYNEQFF.

The rearrangement links TRBV2 to TRBJ2-1; 10 nucleotides match TRBD2. Trimming at V came to 7 bases and at J to 0 bases, leaving 3 bases not matched to a gene. The length of the CDR3 is 15 residues. Germline V gene data show CDR1 as SNHLY and CDR2 as FYNNEI. The CDR3 sequence: CASISGRGSYNEQFF. CDR3 bases: TGTGCCAGCATCAGCGGGAGGGGCTCCTACAATGAGCAGTTCTTC.

The chain is built from TRBV2 and TRBJ2-2; 11 bases line up with TRBD2. J lost 5 bases, V lost 5 bases, and 4 bases had no gene match. The CDR3 covers 15 residues. Germline V gene sequence: CDR1 SNHLY, CDR2 FYNNEI. This CDR3 is CASSFRTSGTGELFF. In DNA form, the CDR3 reads TGTGCCAGCAGTTTTAGGACTAGCGGGACCGGGGAGCTGTTTTTT.

The chain carries TRBV18 and TRBJ1-2; D unclear. The CDR3 runs to 13 residues. Between the trimmed V and J ends, which lost 3 bases and 5 bases, there was a span of 10 bases. Germline V gene data show CDR1 as KGHSH and CDR2 as LQKENI. The CDR3, as DNA: TGTGCCAGCTCACCCACCAGTGATTATGGCTACACCTTC. Its protein is CASSPTSDYGYTF. Based on the CDR3 plus reference TRBV18 and TRBJ1-2, the full variable domain is NAGVMQNPRHLVRRRGQEARLRCSPMKGHSHVYWYRQLPEEGLKFMVYLQKENIIDESGMPKERFSAEFPKEGPSILRIQQVVRGDSAAYFCASSPTSDYGYTFGSGTRLTVV.